The 14 T cell receptor beta chains below all came from one sample that was sequenced in a study of T-cell memory formation after mild COVID-19. From the 5' RACE reads, TCRdb called clonotypes with MiXCR, one entry per CDR3 protein. This sample has approximately 300,000 distinct CDR3 sequences; 15% occur once, and the top ten carry roughly 22%. The sample consisted of PBMCs or a T cell subset sorted from them (not recorded which). Source of these receptors: a man in his late teens or twenties who had mild COVID-19 (a few samples of this study predate the infection). Cell type and time point are not known.

CDR3: CSVCRGQPQHF. CDR3 in DNA: TGCAGCGTTTGCCGGGGTCAGCCCCAGCATTTT. The chain combines TRBV29-1 with TRBJ1-5, with D hard to call. This CDR3 region has 11 residues. Trimming took 5 bases from V and 6 from J, leaving 8 bases between them. CDR1 and CDR2 from the germline V gene are SQVTM and ANQGSEA. Using reference TRBV29-1 and TRBJ1-5 for the parts outside the CDR3, the full variable domain is SAVISQKPSRDICQRGTSLTIQCQVDSQVTMMFWYRQQPGQSLTLIATANQGSEATYESGFVIDKFPISRPNLTFSTLTVSNMSPEDSSIYLCSVCRGQPQHFGDGTRLSIL.

Written as DNA, the CDR3 is TGTGCCAGTAGTCCCCGGGAGGGGATGGCCAAAAACATTCAGTACTTC. Translation: CASSPREGMAKNIQYF. The chain is built from TRBV19 and TRBJ2-4; 8 bases map to TRBD2. V was pared by 5 bases and J by 1 base, with 7 bases of the junction left unmatched. CDR3 length equals 16 residues. CDR1 is LNHDA and CDR2 is SQIVND in the germline V gene (reference sequence).

This clonotype was seen a few times. The chain employs TRBV11-2 and TRBJ1-1; the D gene is possibly TRBD1 (5 bases). The V end was cut by 5 bases, the J end by 5 bases, with 12 bases between. Germline CDR1 reads SGHAT; CDR2 reads FQNNGV. The CDR3 consists of 13 residues. The CDR3 sequence: CASSKGWGTEAFF. For the CDR3, the DNA is TGTGCCAGCAGCAAGGGGTGGGGAACTGAAGCTTTCTTT.

The CDR3 DNA is TGTGCCAGCAGCTCCTTAGCGGGGGGGCCATCAGATACGCAGTATTTT. Residues: CASSSLAGGPSDTQYF. The rearrangement links TRBV5-5 to TRBJ2-3; TRBD2 agrees at 11 bases. Germline assignment: CDR1 SGHKS and CDR2 YYEKEE (reference sequence). There are 16 residues in the CDR3. Unmatched junction bases numbered 7, after V lost 3 bases and J lost 4 bases.

This clonotype was found a few times. V gene TRBV29-1 combines with J gene TRBJ2-7; 7 bases line up with TRBD1. The J segment lost 5 bases and the V segment lost 4 bases, leaving 8 bases of the junction unmatched. Germline V gene lookup returns CDR1 SQVTM and CDR2 ANQGSEA. This CDR3 spans 13 amino acids. This CDR3 reads CSVGSGQVDEQYF. In DNA form, the CDR3 reads TGCAGCGTTGGCTCAGGACAGGTCGACGAGCAGTACTTC.

The V gene is TRBV3-1, the J gene TRBJ2-1, with TRBD2 matching over 8 bases. The CDR3 is 14 residues long. Losses at the gene ends were 8 bases for V and 7 bases for J; bases not matched to a gene: 10. The V gene's germline CDR1 is LGHDT and CDR2 YNNKEL (reference sequence). The CDR3 DNA sequence: TGTGCCAGCCGGAGAGCGGGGGTTGGTAATGAGCAGTTCTTC. Protein sequence: CASRRAGVGNEQFF.

This clonotype was counted between two and nine times. This chain joins TRBV24-1 and TRBJ2-2, with a possible D match to TRBD2 (7 bases). The CDR3 loop spans 16 amino acids. V lost 9 bases, J lost 1 base, and 17 bases lay in between. Germline V lookup: CDR1 KGHDR, CDR2 SFDVKD. The CDR3 region is CATSGGGSLNTGELFF. The CDR3 nucleotides are TGTGCCACCTCGGGGGGCGGCAGTCTGAACACCGGGGAGCTGTTTTTT.

This chain links TRBV9 with TRBJ1-1; TRBD1 is a possible D gene (5 bases). The V and J ends lost 5 bases and 3 bases respectively, with 17 bases between them. Per germline, CDR1 SGDLS and CDR2 YYNGEE. The CDR3 consists of 15 residues. CDR3 bases: TGTGCCAGCAGTCGGGACGGTTTATCGGACACTGAAGCTTTCTTT. It is translated as CASSRDGLSDTEAFF.

The chain links TRBV15 to TRBJ2-7, with a weak D call TRBD1 (6 bases). Trimming took off 5 bases at V and 4 bases at J, with 21 bases between the two ends. CDR1 and CDR2 (germline): LNHNV, YYDKDF (reference sequence). The CDR3 sequence is 16 residues long. CDR3 in DNA: TGTGCCACCAGCGGATCGATTGGGACAAGGATTTACGAGCAGTACTTC. This encodes CATSGSIGTRIYEQYF.

This clonotype showed up just a few times. The V call is TRBV24-1, the J call TRBJ2-5; D is unclear. Trimming stripped 2 bases from V and 2 bases from J, with 8 bases between. Germline V gives CDR1 KGHDR, CDR2 SFDVKD. The CDR3 extends over 14 amino acids. Here the CDR3 DNA reads TGTGCCACCAGTGATTCCATGGGGCAAGAGACCCAGTACTTC. Its translation is CATSDSMGQETQYF.

The chain uses TRBV6-2 or TRBV6-3 and TRBJ2-1; 8 nucleotides agree with TRBD2. CDR1 is MNHEY, CDR2 SVGEGT, per germline. With 6 bases clipped from V and 2 bases from J, the junction kept 6 bases outside the gene matches. The CDR3 loop spans 15 amino acids. The CDR3 DNA reads as TGTGCCAGCAGCCGCGGGGGGCGACCCTACAATGAGCAGTTCTTC. Its translation is CASSRGGRPYNEQFF.

This clonotype showed up just once. The chain links TRBV18 to TRBJ2-6, with D unresolved. This CDR3 comprises 13 residues. Per the germline V gene, CDR1 is KGHSH and CDR2 is LQKENI. V was pared by 6 bases and J by 7 bases, with 10 bases between. CDR3: CASSRAGANVLTF. CDR3 nucleotide sequence: TGTGCCAGCTCCCGGGCAGGAGCCAACGTCCTGACTTTC.

By share, this clonotype ranks as medium-sized. The chain joins TRBV24-1 to TRBJ2-2, with 8 bases aligning to TRBD2. Germline CDR1 is KGHDR and CDR2 is SFDVKD. This CDR3 comprises 15 residues. After removal of 1 base from V and 3 bases from J, the junction contained 0 bases not matched to a gene. This CDR3 reads CATSDLAGDTGELFF. The CDR3 nucleotides are TGTGCCACCAGTGATTTAGCGGGGGACACCGGGGAGCTGTTTTTT.

This clonotype showed up just a few times. This chain links TRBV6-4 with TRBJ2-7; possibly TRBD1 or TRBD2 for D (5 bases each). Looked up from germline, CDR1 is MRHNA and CDR2 is SNTAGT. V lost 9 bases and J 1 base, leaving 13 bases between the germline ends. The CDR3 has 13 residues. The CDR3 region is CASGTDQSYEQYF. The DNA of the CDR3 is TGTGCCAGTGGGACGGATCAATCCTACGAGCAGTACTTC.